This is a list of T cell receptor beta chains from one sample in a study of blood T cell repertoires in COVID-19. TCRdb's table, derived via immunoSEQ multiplex PCR, lists solely in-frame clones and lacks some. The table lists about 300,000 clones, roughly 90% of them singletons. Material for sequencing was peripheral blood. The receptors here all came from a woman aged 25 to 39 with COVID-19, enrolled during active disease. Each CDR3 is given without its conserved first and last residue. The order of the fields is D gene, V gene, J gene, CDR3 protein. The D gene is left open where the match is weak.

>NA|TRBV18|TRBJ1-6
ASSSGTNSPLH
>NA|TRBV12-3/TRBV12-4|TRBJ2-7
ASSFRQIYEQY
>NA|TRBV27|TRBJ2-7
ASSIWGGRAYEQY
>TRBD1|TRBV7-9|TRBJ1-2
ASSTGQGNGYT
>NA|TRBV9|TRBJ1-5
ASSAQAWGVPQH
>TRBD1|TRBV3-1/TRBV3-2|TRBJ1-6
ASSQEEEGGRDSPLH
>NA|TRBV5-1|TRBJ2-3
ASSLVQDTDTQY
>TRBD2|TRBV6-5|TRBJ2-7
ASSLQRGPYEQY
>NA|TRBV4-1|TRBJ1-4
ASSQAGEPWEKLF
>NA|TRBV5-1|TRBJ1-1
ASSSGTGGTEAF
>TRBD2|TRBV30|TRBJ2-2
AWSVSRGGTGELF
>TRBD1|TRBV11-2|TRBJ1-4
ASSPTGGHEKLF
>NA|TRBV4-1|TRBJ1-1
ASSQEPGMNTEAF
>TRBD1|TRBV5-6|TRBJ2-7
ASSLRQGWSEQY
>TRBD2|TRBV4-1|TRBJ2-1
ASSLLAGAYNEQF
>NA|TRBV15|TRBJ2-7
ATSNPTGDYEQY
>NA|TRBV10-3|TRBJ1-1
AISQGPGANTEAF
>NA|TRBV18|TRBJ2-3
ASSPPGQGTDTQY
>NA|TRBV7-9|TRBJ1-1
ASSHPTSAGGAF
>TRBD1|TRBV6-5|TRBJ1-1
ATHGQGRNTEAF
>TRBD1|TRBV19|TRBJ1-2
ASSIGGQGADYGYT
>TRBD1|TRBV6-5|TRBJ1-2
ASSRVQGAYGYT
>TRBD2|TRBV3-1/TRBV3-2|TRBJ2-7
ASSQSGGMYYEQY
>NA|TRBV6-2/TRBV6-3|TRBJ1-5
ASSYLTGRQPQH
>TRBD1|TRBV5-1|TRBJ1-1
ASSLGDRRLNTEAF
>NA|TRBV6-6|TRBJ1-6
ASRAGEKINSPLH
>TRBD2|TRBV2|TRBJ2-1
ASSSSGGIAYNEQF